The next 6 T cell receptor beta chains were all read from a single sample in a study of T cell responses to AZD1222 COVID-19 vaccine (dated by TCRdb to the early 2020s). The intended sense of this specimen's time point label: baseline before first vaccination. The method was the immunoSEQ multiplex PCR assay. What TCRdb holds here is the immuneACCESS table cut down to in-frame rearrangements. Part of the clones is not present; checked against another copy, under half of the missing clones reflect an unresolved V gene, and the others are unexplained. The sample records about 98,000 clones, approximately 88% of which are singletons. The ten biggest clones cover about 15% of the sample. This material consisted of peripheral blood, taken on day 0 of AZD1222 vaccination. These TCRs come from an adult in good health.

This clone occurred a few times. The chain uses TRBV15 and TRBJ1-5; 9 nucleotides line up with TRBD1. The V and J ends lost 0 bases and 4 bases, in that order; junction bases with no gene match: 7. CDR1 is LNHNV and CDR2 is YYDKDF in the germline V gene (reference sequence). CDR3 size: 17 residues. The CDR3 here is CATSRDRIQGANQPQHF. CDR3 coding DNA: TGTGCCACCAGCAGAGATAGGATACAGGGGGCTAATCAGCCCCAGCATTTT.

Only a few counts were recorded for this clone. The V and J genes are TRBV10-3 and TRBJ1-5, with D uncertain. V dropped 7 bases and J dropped 1 base, with 5 bases sitting between them. This CDR3 is built from 12 residues. Germline V CDR1 and CDR2: ENHRY, SYGVKD. In DNA, the CDR3 is TGTGCCATCAAAACCAGCAATCAGCCCCAGCATTTT. Translation gives CAIKTSNQPQHF.

This clone was detected a few times. The chain links TRBV5-1 to TRBJ1-1; the D gene is possibly TRBD1 (5 bases). The CDR3 totals 14 residues. Germline V gene data show CDR1 as SGHRS and CDR2 as YFSETQ. The V gene lost 4 bases and the J gene lost 4 bases, with 14 bases spanning the gap. The CDR3 nucleotides are TGCGCCAGCAGCACGCAGGGAGTCGGCACTGAAGCTTTCTTT. This codes for CASSTQGVGTEAFF.

The count of this clone is one. The genes are TRBV6-6 and TRBJ1-1, with D perhaps matching TRBD1 (5 bases). Trimming cost V 6 bases and J 5 bases, with 16 bases left between them. CDR1 is MNHNY and CDR2 is SVGAGI in the germline V gene (reference sequence). This CDR3 is built from 14 residues. CDR3 DNA sequence: TGTGCCAGCAGCAGGGTGGACGAGATAACTGAAGCTTTCTTT. This translates into CASSRVDEITEAFF.

The chain links TRBV14 to TRBJ1-3; D unclear. V lost 1 base to trimming and J lost 4 bases, with 14 bases between them. The germline V gene encodes CDR1 SGHDN and CDR2 FVKESK. CDR3 length: 16 residues. The CDR3 nucleotides are TGTGCCAGCAGCCAAGCCCAGGCGCTAGGAGGAAACACCATATATTTT. This encodes CASSQAQALGGNTIYF.

This clone was detected only a few times. The identical CDR3 is also encoded by other nucleotide sequences in the sample. V and J are TRBV10-1 and TRBJ1-2, with 7 bases identical to TRBD1. This CDR3 contains 13 residues. V gave up 6 bases and J gave up 2 bases; unmatched junction bases: 3. Germline CDR1 and CDR2: WNHNN and SYGVQD (reference sequence). The chain's CDR3 is CASSPDRNYGYTF. In DNA form, the CDR3 reads TGCGCCAGCAGCCCGGACAGGAACTATGGCTACACCTTC.